The 15 T cell receptor beta chains given below trace back to one sample, sequenced in a study of identical twins. MiXCR, applied by TCRdb to the 5' RACE reads, yields one record per CDR3 protein. The sample holds a few hundred thousand distinct CDR3 sequences; approximately 14% are singletons and the top ten take more than 0.8%. These data were likewise used in another study, on yellow fever vaccine responses in identical twins.

What was sequenced was CD4+ T cells sorted from blood. The receptors derive from a woman between 18 and 30 years old in good health.

The CDR3 protein is CASSLVTSGISDTQYF. CDR3 sequence (DNA): TGTGCCAGCAGCTTAGTCACTAGCGGGATATCAGATACGCAGTATTTT. This rearrangement joins TRBV7-8 to TRBJ2-3, with 10 bases that match TRBD2. Trimming at V came to 1 base and at J to 4 bases, leaving 5 bases not matched to a gene. Germline V gene sequence: CDR1 SGHVS, CDR2 FQNEAQ. The CDR3 is 16 residues long.

The V gene is TRBV6-1, the J gene TRBJ2-3; 9 bases align to TRBD2. Trimming removed 6 bases from V and 4 bases from J; junction bases left unmatched: 5. CDR1 MNHNS and CDR2 SASEGT come from the germline V gene. This CDR3 has 14 amino acids. As DNA, the CDR3 is TGTGCCAGCAGGCGGGAGGGCAGGGCAGATACGCAGTATTTT. Protein: CASRREGRADTQYF.

This clonotype was recorded at least ten times. V usage is TRBV12-3 or TRBV12-4 and J usage is TRBJ1-1; D is perhaps TRBD1 (6 bases). CDR3 size: 17 residues. V dropped 1 base and J dropped 0 bases, with 15 bases sitting between them. The CDR3 coding sequence is TGTGCCAGCAGTTTAGATGGGGGCCGATGGATGAACACTGAAGCTTTCTTT. As protein: CASSLDGGRWMNTEAFF.

This clonotype was detected only a few times. The chain is built from TRBV28 and TRBJ2-4; D is uncertain. The germline V gene encodes CDR1 MDHEN and CDR2 SYDVKM. CDR3 length equals 15 residues. The V and J ends lost 3 bases and 0 bases respectively, with 9 bases between them. The CDR3 DNA reads as TGTGCCAGCAGTTTCGGAAGGCTAGCCAAAAACATTCAGTACTTC. Translation gives CASSFGRLAKNIQYF.

Only one count was recorded for this clonotype. The chain employs TRBV6-2 or TRBV6-3 and TRBJ2-7; 10 bases align to TRBD1. V lost 7 bases, J lost 3 bases, and 9 bases stayed unmatched. Looked up from germline, CDR1 is MNHEY and CDR2 is SVGEGT. The CDR3 has 15 residues. The chain's CDR3 is CASTPGQGRNYEQYF. For the CDR3, the DNA is TGTGCCAGCACCCCGGGACAGGGGAGAAACTACGAGCAGTACTTC.

This chain uses TRBV4-1 with TRBJ2-3; 11 bases fit TRBD2. The CDR3 contains 17 residues. Germline lookup yields CDR1 MGHRA and CDR2 YSYEKL. Unmatched junction bases numbered 9, after V lost 4 bases and J lost 3 bases. The CDR3 DNA reads TGCGCCAGCAGCCTGGGCCTAGCGGGAGGATGGACAGATACGCAGTATTTT. It translates to CASSLGLAGGWTDTQYF.

This clonotype showed up many times. The rearrangement links TRBV6-2 or TRBV6-3 to TRBJ2-1, with TRBD1 identical over 10 bases. CDR3 size: 13 residues. Trimming at V came to 6 bases and at J to 7 bases, leaving 3 bases not matched to a gene. Germline V gives CDR1 MNHEY, CDR2 SVGEGT. The CDR3 DNA follows: TGTGCCAGCAGGACAGGGGGCGTAAATGAGCAGTTCTTC. It specifies CASRTGGVNEQFF.

With respect to this clonotype: This is likely a read error, given that the CDR3 carries no conserved phenylalanine or tryptophan at its end. J is TRBJ1-2 and V is TRBV6-1, with D uncertain. CDR1 and CDR2 from the germline V gene are MNHNS and SASEGT. The CDR3 extends over 13 amino acids. CDR3 region: CASSEGGNYGYTV. The CDR3 DNA reads TGTGCCAGCAGCGAAGGCGGTAACTATGGCTACACCGTC.

On this clonotype: The germline gene is not matched at one end of the junction; a read error may be the cause. The V call is TRBV20-1, the J call TRBJ2-5; 9 bases match TRBD2. Looked up from germline, CDR1 is DFQATT and CDR2 is SNEGSKA (reference sequence). This CDR3 has 14 residues. CDR3 DNA: TGCAGAGCTAGTAGCGGGGGTTTACAAGAGGCCCAGTACTTC. Residues: CRASSGGLQEAQYF.

This clonotype was counted only a few times. CDR3: CASSLGGSTRINEQFF. The CDR3 DNA follows: TGTGCCAGCAGCTTGGGTGGGTCAACCCGTATCAATGAGCAGTTCTTC. This sequence joins TRBV5-5 and TRBJ2-1; D is unresolved. The V end was cut by 0 bases, the J end by 6 bases, with 16 bases between. Germline V lookup: CDR1 SGHKS, CDR2 YYEKEE (reference sequence). The CDR3 loop spans 16 amino acids.

The V gene is TRBV7-9, the J gene TRBJ2-5; D call uncertain. Germline CDR1 SEHNR, CDR2 FQNEAQ (reference sequence). Trimming removed 4 bases at V and 4 bases at J, with 10 bases between. This CDR3 spans 13 amino acids. CDR3 DNA sequence: TGTGCCAGCAGCTCCCAGACCCTAGAGACCCAGTACTTC. Residues: CASSSQTLETQYF.

The chain combines TRBV3-1 with TRBJ1-2, with D tentatively TRBD1 (6 bases). This CDR3 has 12 residues. Trimming removed 3 bases at V and 8 bases at J, with 10 bases between. CDR1 and CDR2 from the germline V gene are LGHDT and YNNKEL (reference sequence). The CDR3 spells CASSQGTTGYTF. The CDR3 nucleotides read TGTGCCAGCAGCCAGGGGACAACCGGCTACACCTTC.

V and J are TRBV7-2 and TRBJ2-2; D perhaps matches TRBD2 (5 bases). V was clipped by 5 bases and J by 0 bases, with 10 bases between them. Germline CDR1 SGHTA, CDR2 FQGNSA. The CDR3 runs to 15 residues. CDR3 in DNA: TGTGCCAGCAGCCCCGAGGGTGCGAACACCGGGGAGCTGTTTTTT. This gives the protein CASSPEGANTGELFF.

This clonotype was seen more than once but under ten times. The V gene is TRBV4-1, the J gene TRBJ2-1; D might be TRBD1 (6 bases). Trimming shortened V by 5 bases and J by 8 bases, and 22 bases separated the two germline ends. Germline V gene data show CDR1 as MGHRA and CDR2 as YSYEKL. CDR3 length: 16 amino acids. In nucleotides, the CDR3 is TGCGCCAGCAGCTCCCTAGGGGGTGGGCGTGTCGATGAGCAGTTCTTC. Residues: CASSSLGGGRVDEQFF.

This clonotype has only a few counts. V is TRBV7-9 and J is TRBJ2-2; D call uncertain. Trimming shortened V by 5 bases and J by 5 bases, and 12 bases separated the two germline ends. There are 14 residues in the CDR3. CDR1 SEHNR and CDR2 FQNEAQ come from the germline V gene (reference sequence). Here the CDR3 reads CASSPSLATGELFF. The CDR3 bases are TGTGCCAGCAGCCCCAGCTTAGCTACCGGGGAGCTGTTTTTT.